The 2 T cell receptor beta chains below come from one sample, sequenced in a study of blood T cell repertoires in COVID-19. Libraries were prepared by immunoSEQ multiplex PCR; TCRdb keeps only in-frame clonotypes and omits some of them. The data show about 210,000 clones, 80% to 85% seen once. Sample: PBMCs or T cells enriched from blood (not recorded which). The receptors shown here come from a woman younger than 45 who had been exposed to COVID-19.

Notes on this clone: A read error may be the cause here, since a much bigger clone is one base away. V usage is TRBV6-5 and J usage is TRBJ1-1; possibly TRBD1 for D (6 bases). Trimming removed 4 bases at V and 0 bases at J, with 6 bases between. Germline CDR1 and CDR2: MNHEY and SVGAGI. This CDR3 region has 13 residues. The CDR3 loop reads CASSWDMNTEAFF. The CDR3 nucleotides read TGTGCCAGCAGTTGGGACATGAACACTGAAGCTTTCTTT.

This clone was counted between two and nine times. For the CDR3, the DNA is TGTGCCAGCAGTTACTGGCTAGGGGGAGACACCGGGGAGCTGTTTTTT. It specifies CASSYWLGGDTGELFF. This chain joins TRBV6-5 and TRBJ2-2; maybe TRBD1 (6 bases). The CDR3 is 16 amino acids. From germline, CDR1 is MNHEY and CDR2 SVGAGI. Trimming took 1 base from V and 3 from J, leaving 12 bases between them.